This is a list of T cell receptor beta chains from one sample in a study of T cell repertoires in cytomegalovirus infection. TCRdb reprocessed the reads via MiXCR and lists one record per CDR3 protein. The profile shows under 850,000 distinct CDR3 sequences, around 30% of them singletons. Their target antigens are unknown. Material: cultured PBMCs, obtained from culture after CMV antigen stimulation. The receptors were gathered from a human donor in good health (CMV status not recorded). Some clones in this sample may be carry-over from other donors' samples. Each CDR3 is given with its conserved first and last residue. The D gene is left open where the match is weak. Rows may omit the clone size; those that give it use once, few, many or a size class.

CDR3aa,CDR3nt,v_gene,j_gene,d_gene,abundance
CSVQEGVIEAFF,TGCAGCGTCCAGGAGGGGGTCATCGAAGCTTTCTTT,TRBV29-1,TRBJ1-1,.,.
CSATGTSGNNEQFF,TGCAGTGCTACCGGGACTAGCGGGAATAATGAGCAGTTCTTC,TRBV20-1,TRBJ2-1,TRBD2,few
CASSSLQGGYTEAFF,TGCGCCAGCAGCTCTCTGCAGGGAGGGTACACTGAAGCTTTCTTT,TRBV5-1,TRBJ1-1,.,few
CSASRAGYNEQFF,TGCAGTGCTAGTCGGGCAGGCTACAATGAGCAGTTCTTC,TRBV20-1,TRBJ2-1,.,few
CASSFPGLPSGDTQYF,TGTGCCAGCAGCTTCCCGGGACTCCCAAGCGGGGATACGCAGTATTTT,TRBV7-2,TRBJ2-3,.,many
CSVMTARAYEQYF,TGCAGCGTTATGACGGCGAGGGCTTACGAGCAGTACTTC,TRBV29-1,TRBJ2-7,.,.
CASSLDSYDEQFF,TGTGCCAGCAGCTTAGACTCCTACGATGAGCAGTTCTTC,TRBV11-2,TRBJ2-1,.,.
CATSLHPGGGDTQYF,TGTGCCACCAGTCTCCACCCGGGGGGAGGTGATACGCAGTATTTT,TRBV24-1,TRBJ2-3,TRBD2,few
CASSIPGLLGENTEAFF,TGTGCCAGTAGTATTCCAGGTCTGTTGGGAGAGAACACTGAAGCTTTCTTT,TRBV19,TRBJ1-1,.,few
CSARGGGGPGEQFF,TGCAGTGCTAGGGGTGGGGGGGGGCCCGGGGAGCAGTTCTTC,TRBV20-1,TRBJ2-1,.,few
CASSFPGTSWSNEQFF,TGTGCCAGCAGCTTTCCGGGGACTAGCTGGTCGAATGAGCAGTTCTTC,TRBV5-4,TRBJ2-1,TRBD2,.
CASSPAFLSTDTQYF,TGTGCCAGCTCACCGGCGTTTCTTAGCACAGATACGCAGTATTTT,TRBV18,TRBJ2-3,.,.
CASSLQGRSYGYTF,TGTGCCAGCAGTTTGCAGGGGCGCAGCTATGGCTACACCTTC,TRBV12-3/TRBV12-4,TRBJ1-2,.,.
CASSQATGLAGGSGGELFF,TGTGCCAGCAGCCAAGCCACGGGACTAGCGGGAGGCTCGGGCGGGGAGCTGTTTTTT,TRBV4-2,TRBJ2-2,TRBD2,few
CASKLAGEQFF,TGTGCCAGCAAATTAGCGGGAGAGCAGTTCTTC,TRBV12-3/TRBV12-4,TRBJ2-1,TRBD2,.
CSARDTSYTQYF,TGCAGTGCTAGAGATACAAGCTATACGCAGTATTTT,TRBV20-1,TRBJ2-3,.,few
CASSTLRDTQYF,TGTGCCAGTAGTACGTTAAGGGATACGCAGTATTTT,TRBV19,TRBJ2-3,.,.
CASSRNSGWQETQYF,TGTGCCAGCAGCCGGAATTCCGGTTGGCAAGAGACCCAGTACTTC,TRBV7-2,TRBJ2-5,.,.
CASSQRTAYNSPLHF,TGTGCCAGCAGCCAACGGACAGCGTATAATTCACCCCTCCACTTT,TRBV5-5,TRBJ1-6,.,.
CASSFPTSGGGDTQYF,TGTGCCAGCAGCTTCCCGACTAGCGGGGGCGGGGATACGCAGTATTTT,TRBV7-2,TRBJ2-3,TRBD2,many
CASKAGRGTDTQYF,TGTGCCAGCAAGGCGGGGCGCGGCACAGATACGCAGTATTTT,TRBV2,TRBJ2-3,.,.
CASSLGQGQLQFF,TGTGCCAGCAGCCTGGGACAGGGGCAGCTGCAGTTCTTC,TRBV12-3/TRBV12-4,TRBJ2-1,TRBD1,few
CASRKGWGAGSYNEQFF,TGTGCCAGCAGGAAAGGTTGGGGGGCCGGATCCTACAATGAGCAGTTCTTC,TRBV6-1,TRBJ2-1,.,.
CSARDLGGSSYNEQFF,TGCAGTGCTAGAGATCTAGGGGGGAGCTCCTACAATGAGCAGTTCTTC,TRBV20-1,TRBJ2-1,.,.
CASSLGRIGGGSNQPQHF,TGTGCCAGTAGTCTGGGGCGTATAGGAGGTGGGAGCAATCAGCCCCAGCATTTT,TRBV19,TRBJ1-5,.,.
CSAPLMGKNIQYF,TGCAGTGCCCCATTAATGGGCAAAAACATTCAGTACTTC,TRBV20-1,TRBJ2-4,.,.
CASSPGRDYGYTF,TGTGCCAGCAGCCCGGGACGGGACTATGGCTACACCTTC,TRBV7-2,TRBJ1-2,.,.
CASSLFGGGFDEQYF,TGTGCCAGCAGCTTATTTGGCGGGGGATTCGACGAGCAGTACTTC,TRBV7-2,TRBJ2-7,TRBD2,few
CASSLRTALESDQYF,TGCGCCAGCAGCTTGCGGACAGCTTTGGAAAGCGACCAGTACTTC,TRBV5-1,TRBJ2-5,.,.
CASSLDGRADTQYF,TGTGCCAGCAGCTTAGACGGGAGGGCAGATACGCAGTATTTT,TRBV7-2,TRBJ2-3,TRBD2,many
CASLRDQNTEAFF,TGTGCCAGTCTCCGGGACCAAAACACTGAAGCTTTCTTT,TRBV7-2,TRBJ1-1,.,.
CASSLTGDSYEQYF,TGTGCCAGCAGCTTAACGGGGGACTCCTACGAGCAGTACTTC,TRBV11-2,TRBJ2-7,.,few
CASGNGVGKPPNTEAFF,TGTGCCAGCGGCAATGGAGTGGGGAAGCCACCGAACACTGAAGCTTTCTTT,TRBV7-2,TRBJ1-1,.,many
CASSPPWGEVTNEKLFF,TGTGCCAGCAGCCCCCCGTGGGGGGAGGTGACTAATGAAAAACTGTTTTTT,TRBV7-6,TRBJ1-4,.,few
CASSLGTPWQYF,TGTGCCAGCAGCTTGGGGACCCCTTGGCAGTATTTT,TRBV7-9,TRBJ2-3,.,.
CASSSYPDSGRVADTQYF,TGTGCCAGCAGTTCATACCCCGACAGCGGGAGGGTAGCAGATACGCAGTATTTT,TRBV7-6,TRBJ2-3,TRBD2,.
CASSSIGGNQPQHF,TGTGCCAGCAGCTCAATAGGTGGCAATCAGCCCCAGCATTTT,TRBV7-4,TRBJ1-5,.,few
CATSRDPGKYSGNTIYF,TGTGCCACCAGCAGAGATCCAGGCAAATACTCTGGAAACACCATATATTTT,TRBV15,TRBJ1-3,.,.
CASSLMALVFSTDTQYF,TGTGCCAGCAGCTTAATGGCCCTAGTTTTTAGCACAGATACGCAGTATTTT,TRBV7-2,TRBJ2-3,.,many
CASSPPGEGYTF,TGTGCCAGCAGCCCCCCCGGGGAAGGCTACACCTTC,TRBV7-6,TRBJ1-2,.,.
CASSEPNSPGGGELFF,TGTGCCAGCAGTGAACCCAATTCCCCGGGTGGCGGGGAGCTGTTTTTT,TRBV2,TRBJ2-2,.,.
CASTASRAGELFF,TGTGCCAGCACCGCCAGCCGGGCCGGGGAGCTGTTTTTT,TRBV6-2/TRBV6-3,TRBJ2-2,.,.
CACLVYGYTF,TGTGCCTGCCTCGTTTATGGCTACACCTTC,TRBV30,TRBJ1-2,.,.
CASSRLDRGRSVF,TGTGCCAGCAGCCGTTTGGACAGGGGGCGGTCGGTCTTC,TRBV12-3/TRBV12-4,TRBJ2-1,TRBD1,.
CASSSQGNEKLFF,TGTGCCAGCAGCTCGCAGGGTAATGAAAAACTGTTTTTT,TRBV7-9,TRBJ1-4,.,.
CASSLAGRLPNEQFF,TGCGCCAGCAGCTTGGCGGGACGACTCCCCAATGAGCAGTTCTTC,TRBV5-1,TRBJ2-1,.,.
CASSLGGGVDTQYF,TGTGCCAGCAGCTTAGGTGGGGGGGTGGATACGCAGTATTTT,TRBV7-2,TRBJ2-3,TRBD2,.
CASKGGRLVNGYTF,TGTGCCAGCAAGGGGGGGCGCTTAGTAAATGGCTACACCTTC,TRBV2,TRBJ1-2,.,.
CASSRTGKGFAGYNEQFF,TGTGCCAGCAGCCGGACAGGGAAGGGTTTCGCGGGTTACAATGAGCAGTTCTTC,TRBV6-2/TRBV6-3,TRBJ2-1,TRBD1,few
CASSRTIGGTGGNLYGYTF,TGTGCCAGCAGCCGGACAATCGGGGGGACAGGGGGCAATCTTTATGGCTACACCTTC,TRBV7-2,TRBJ1-2,TRBD1,many
CASSPGRGRHEQYF,TGTGCCAGCAGCCCGGGGAGGGGGCGTCACGAGCAGTACTTC,TRBV5-5,TRBJ2-7,.,few
CASSLAGLAGEETQYF,TGTGCCAGCAGCTTAGCGGGACTAGCGGGGGAAGAGACCCAGTACTTC,TRBV7-2,TRBJ2-5,TRBD2,many
CASSLRRELREQYF,TGTGCCAGCAGCTTAAGGCGGGAGTTGCGCGAGCAGTACTTC,TRBV7-2,TRBJ2-7,TRBD2,few
CASSLIGGREAFF,TGTGCCAGCAGTTTAATCGGGGGCCGAGAAGCTTTCTTT,TRBV12-3/TRBV12-4,TRBJ1-1,.,.
CASSSAGREFGYGYTF,TGTGCCAGCAGCTCAGCGGGCAGGGAGTTTGGCTATGGCTACACCTTC,TRBV7-6,TRBJ1-2,.,few